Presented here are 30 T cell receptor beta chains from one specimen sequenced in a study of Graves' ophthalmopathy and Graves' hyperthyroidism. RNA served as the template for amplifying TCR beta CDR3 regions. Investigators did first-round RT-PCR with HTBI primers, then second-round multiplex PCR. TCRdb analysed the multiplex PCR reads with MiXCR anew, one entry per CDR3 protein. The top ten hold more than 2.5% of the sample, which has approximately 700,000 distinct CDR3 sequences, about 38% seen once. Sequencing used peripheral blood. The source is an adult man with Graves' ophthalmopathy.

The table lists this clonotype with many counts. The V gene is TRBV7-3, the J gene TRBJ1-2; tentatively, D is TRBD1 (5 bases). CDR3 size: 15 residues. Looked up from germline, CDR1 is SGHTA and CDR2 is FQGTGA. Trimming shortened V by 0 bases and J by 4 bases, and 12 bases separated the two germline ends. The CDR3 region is CASSLTAGTLYGYTF. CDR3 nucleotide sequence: TGTGCCAGCAGCTTAACGGCAGGGACTCTCTATGGCTACACCTTC.

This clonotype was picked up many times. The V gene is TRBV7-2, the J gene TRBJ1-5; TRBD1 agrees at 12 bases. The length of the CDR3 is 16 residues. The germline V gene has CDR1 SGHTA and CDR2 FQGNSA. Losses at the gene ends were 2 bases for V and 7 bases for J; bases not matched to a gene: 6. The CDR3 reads CASSLLGTGGGQPQHF. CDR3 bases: TGTGCCAGCAGCTTATTAGGGACAGGGGGCGGACAGCCCCAGCATTTT.

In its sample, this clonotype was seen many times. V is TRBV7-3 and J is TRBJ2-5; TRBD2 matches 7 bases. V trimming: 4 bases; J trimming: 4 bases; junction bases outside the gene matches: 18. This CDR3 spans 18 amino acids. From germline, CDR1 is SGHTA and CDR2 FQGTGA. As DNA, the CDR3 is TGTGCCAGCAGCTCCCGCGGGGCAGGCGGCCCGGGGGGAGAGACCCAGTACTTC. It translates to CASSSRGAGGPGGETQYF.

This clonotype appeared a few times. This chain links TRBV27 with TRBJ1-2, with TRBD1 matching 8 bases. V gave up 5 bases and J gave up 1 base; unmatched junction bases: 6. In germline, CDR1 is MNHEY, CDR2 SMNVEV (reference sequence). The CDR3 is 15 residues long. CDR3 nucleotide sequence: TGTGCCAGCAGTCCGCGGACAGGGCTTAACTATGGCTACACCTTC. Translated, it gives CASSPRTGLNYGYTF.

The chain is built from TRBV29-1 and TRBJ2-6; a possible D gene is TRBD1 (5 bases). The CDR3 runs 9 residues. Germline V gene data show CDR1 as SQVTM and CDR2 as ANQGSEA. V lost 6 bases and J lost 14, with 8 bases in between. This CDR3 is CSVGQLLTF. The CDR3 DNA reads TGCAGCGTCGGACAACTCCTGACTTTC.

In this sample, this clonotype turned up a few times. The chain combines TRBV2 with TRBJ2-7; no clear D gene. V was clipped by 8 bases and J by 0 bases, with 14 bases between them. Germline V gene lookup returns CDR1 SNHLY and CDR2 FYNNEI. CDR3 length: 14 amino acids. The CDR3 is CASSPPGTSYEQYF. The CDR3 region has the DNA TGTGCCAGCTCACCACCTGGCACCTCCTACGAGCAGTACTTC.

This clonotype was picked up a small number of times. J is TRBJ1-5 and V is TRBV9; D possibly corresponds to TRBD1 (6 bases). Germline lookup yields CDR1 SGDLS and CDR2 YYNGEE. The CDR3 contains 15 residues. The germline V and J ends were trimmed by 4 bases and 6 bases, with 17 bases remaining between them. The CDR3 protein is CASSPGVTDSQPQHF. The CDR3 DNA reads TGTGCCAGCAGCCCAGGGGTGACAGACAGTCAGCCCCAGCATTTT.

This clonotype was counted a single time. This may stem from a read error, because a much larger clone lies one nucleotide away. The CDR3 reads CASSSSLRQGRTGELFF. The CDR3 DNA reads as TGTGCCAGCAGCTCATCCCTCCGACAGGGGCGGACCGGGGAGCTGTTTTTT. The chain joins TRBV7-8 to TRBJ2-2, with 8 bases aligning to TRBD1. The germline gives CDR1 SGHVS, CDR2 FQNEAQ. Trimming took 4 bases from V and 5 from J; bases not matched to a gene: 12. This CDR3 has 17 residues.

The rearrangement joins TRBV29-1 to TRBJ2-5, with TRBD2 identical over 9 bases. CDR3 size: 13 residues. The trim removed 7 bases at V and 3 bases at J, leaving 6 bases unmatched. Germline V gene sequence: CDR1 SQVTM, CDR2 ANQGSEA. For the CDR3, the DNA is TGCAGCGAGGGGCGGGAGGGCAAAGAGACCCAGTACTTC. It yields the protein CSEGREGKETQYF.

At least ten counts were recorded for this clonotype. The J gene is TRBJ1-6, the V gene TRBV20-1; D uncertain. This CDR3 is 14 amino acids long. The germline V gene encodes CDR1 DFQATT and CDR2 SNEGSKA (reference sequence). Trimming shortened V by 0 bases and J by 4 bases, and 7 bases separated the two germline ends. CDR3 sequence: CSARDLSYNSPLHF. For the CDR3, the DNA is TGCAGTGCTAGAGATCTATCATATAATTCACCCCTCCACTTT.

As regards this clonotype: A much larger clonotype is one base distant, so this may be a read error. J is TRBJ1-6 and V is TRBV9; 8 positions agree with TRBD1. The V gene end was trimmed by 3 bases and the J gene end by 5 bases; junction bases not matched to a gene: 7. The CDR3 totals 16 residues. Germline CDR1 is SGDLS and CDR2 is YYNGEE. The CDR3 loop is CASSESRDRNNSPLHF. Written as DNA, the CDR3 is TGTGCCAGCAGCGAGAGCCGGGACAGGAATAATTCACCCCTCCACTTT.

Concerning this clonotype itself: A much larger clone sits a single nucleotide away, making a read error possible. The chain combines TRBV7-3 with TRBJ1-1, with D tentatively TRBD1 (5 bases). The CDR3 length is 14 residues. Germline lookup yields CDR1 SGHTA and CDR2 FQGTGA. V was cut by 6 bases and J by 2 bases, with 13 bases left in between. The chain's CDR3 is CASRRRAQNTEAFF. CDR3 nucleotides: TGTGCCAGCAGACGCAGGGCCCAAAACACTGAAGCTTTCTTT.

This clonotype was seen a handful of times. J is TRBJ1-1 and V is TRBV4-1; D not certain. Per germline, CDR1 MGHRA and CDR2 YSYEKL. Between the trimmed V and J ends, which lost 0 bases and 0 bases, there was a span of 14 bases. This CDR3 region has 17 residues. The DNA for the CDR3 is TGCGCCAGCAGCCAAGATAGGGTGGGCTTCATGAACACTGAAGCTTTCTTT. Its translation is CASSQDRVGFMNTEAFF.

The CDR3 DNA is TGCAGCGTTGAAAGACAGGGGGCCAACGTCCTGACTTTC. As protein: CSVERQGANVLTF. V usage is TRBV29-1 and J usage is TRBJ2-6; tentative D call: TRBD1 (5 bases). The CDR3 has 13 residues. V dropped 2 bases and J dropped 4 bases, with 6 bases sitting between them. Germline V CDR1 and CDR2: SQVTM, ANQGSEA.

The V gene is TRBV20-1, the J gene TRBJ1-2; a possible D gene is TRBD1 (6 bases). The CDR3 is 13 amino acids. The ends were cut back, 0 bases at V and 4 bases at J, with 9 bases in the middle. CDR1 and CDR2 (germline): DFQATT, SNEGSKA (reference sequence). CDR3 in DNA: TGCAGTGCTAGAGATCCACAGGGCTATGGCTACACCTTC. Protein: CSARDPQGYGYTF.

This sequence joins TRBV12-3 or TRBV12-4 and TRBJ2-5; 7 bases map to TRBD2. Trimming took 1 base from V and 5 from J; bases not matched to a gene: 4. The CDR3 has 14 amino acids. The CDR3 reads CASSLGLGGETQYF. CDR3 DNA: TGTGCCAGCAGTTTAGGACTGGGGGGGGAGACCCAGTACTTC.

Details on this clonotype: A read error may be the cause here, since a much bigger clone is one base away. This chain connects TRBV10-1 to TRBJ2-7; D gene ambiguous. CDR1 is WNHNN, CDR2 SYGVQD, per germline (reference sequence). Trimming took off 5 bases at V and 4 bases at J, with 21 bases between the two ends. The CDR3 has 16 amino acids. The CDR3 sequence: CASSSHTTPTPYEQYF. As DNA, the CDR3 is TGCGCCAGCAGTTCCCATACCACTCCTACGCCGTACGAGCAGTACTTC.

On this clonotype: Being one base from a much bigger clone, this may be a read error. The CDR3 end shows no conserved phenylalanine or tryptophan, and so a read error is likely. CDR3 protein: CASKGRNTEAFL. CDR3 in DNA: TGTGCCAGCAAAGGGAGGAACACTGAAGCTTTCCTT. The genes are TRBV12-3 or TRBV12-4 and TRBJ1-1; D remains ambiguous. Trimming removed 7 bases from V and 1 base from J, with 7 bases in between. The CDR3 extends over 12 amino acids.

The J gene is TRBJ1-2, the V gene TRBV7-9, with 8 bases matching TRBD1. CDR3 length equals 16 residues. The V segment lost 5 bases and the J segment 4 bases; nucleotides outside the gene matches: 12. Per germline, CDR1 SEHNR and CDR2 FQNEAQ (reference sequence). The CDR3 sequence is CASSKTGGGRSYGYTF. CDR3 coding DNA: TGTGCCAGCAGCAAAACAGGGGGGGGACGGAGCTATGGCTACACCTTC.

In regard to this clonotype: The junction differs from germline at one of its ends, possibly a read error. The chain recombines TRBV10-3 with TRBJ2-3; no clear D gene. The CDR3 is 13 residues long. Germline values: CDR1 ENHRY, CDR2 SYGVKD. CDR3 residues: CATLSDNTDTQDF. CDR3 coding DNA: TGTGCCACGTTGAGCGACAACACAGATACGCAGGATTTT.

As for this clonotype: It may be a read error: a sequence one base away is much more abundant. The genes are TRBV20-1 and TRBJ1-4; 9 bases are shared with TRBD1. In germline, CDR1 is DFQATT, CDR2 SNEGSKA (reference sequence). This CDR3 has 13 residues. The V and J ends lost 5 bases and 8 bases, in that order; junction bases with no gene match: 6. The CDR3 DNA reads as TGCAGTGCTTCGGACAGGGGAGAGGAAAAACTGTTTTTT. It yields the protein CSASDRGEEKLFF.

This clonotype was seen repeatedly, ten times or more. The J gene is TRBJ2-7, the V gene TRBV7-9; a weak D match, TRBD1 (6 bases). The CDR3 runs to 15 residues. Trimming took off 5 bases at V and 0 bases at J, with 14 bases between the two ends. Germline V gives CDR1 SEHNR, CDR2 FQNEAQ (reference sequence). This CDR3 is CASSHTGTNSYEQYF. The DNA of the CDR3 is TGTGCCAGCAGCCATACCGGGACAAACTCCTACGAGCAGTACTTC.

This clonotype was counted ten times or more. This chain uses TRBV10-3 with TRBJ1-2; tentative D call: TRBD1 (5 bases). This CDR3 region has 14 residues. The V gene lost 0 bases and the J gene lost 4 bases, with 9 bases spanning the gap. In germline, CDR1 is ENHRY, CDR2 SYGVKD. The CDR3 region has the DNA TGTGCCATCAGTGAGTCTAGACAGATCTATGGCTACACCTTC. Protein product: CAISESRQIYGYTF.

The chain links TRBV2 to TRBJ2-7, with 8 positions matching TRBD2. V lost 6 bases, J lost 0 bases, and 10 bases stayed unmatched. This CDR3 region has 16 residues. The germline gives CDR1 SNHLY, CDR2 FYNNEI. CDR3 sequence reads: CASRFRTGGPSYEQYF. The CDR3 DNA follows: TGTGCCAGCAGATTCAGGACGGGAGGGCCCTCCTACGAGCAGTACTTC.

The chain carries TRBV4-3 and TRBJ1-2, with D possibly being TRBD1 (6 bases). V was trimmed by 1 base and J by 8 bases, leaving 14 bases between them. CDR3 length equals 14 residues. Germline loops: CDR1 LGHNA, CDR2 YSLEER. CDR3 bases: TGCGCCAGCAGCCAAGTTTTCAGGGGCAACGGCTACACCTTC. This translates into CASSQVFRGNGYTF.

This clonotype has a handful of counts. The CDR3 loop reads CASSEWRGRTGELFF. Written as DNA, the CDR3 is TGTGCCAGCAGTGAATGGAGGGGGAGAACCGGGGAGCTGTTTTTT. The chain carries TRBV2 and TRBJ2-2, with D perhaps matching TRBD1 or TRBD2 (6 bases each). Germline CDR1 and CDR2: SNHLY and FYNNEI. V lost 2 bases and J 5 bases, leaving 12 bases between the germline ends. The CDR3 runs 15 residues.

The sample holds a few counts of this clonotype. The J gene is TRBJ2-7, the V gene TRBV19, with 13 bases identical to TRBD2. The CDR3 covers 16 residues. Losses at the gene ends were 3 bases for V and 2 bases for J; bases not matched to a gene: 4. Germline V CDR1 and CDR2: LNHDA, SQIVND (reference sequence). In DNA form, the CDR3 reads TGTGCCAGTAGTATCACTAGCGGGGGGGTGGCCTACGAGCAGTACTTC. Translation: CASSITSGGVAYEQYF.

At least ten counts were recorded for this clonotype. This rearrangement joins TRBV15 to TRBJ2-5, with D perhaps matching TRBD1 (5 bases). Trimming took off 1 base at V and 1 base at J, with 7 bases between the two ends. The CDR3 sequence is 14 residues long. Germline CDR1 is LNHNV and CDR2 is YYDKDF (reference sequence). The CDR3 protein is CATSRAGRQETQYF. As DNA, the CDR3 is TGTGCCACCAGCAGAGCAGGGCGCCAAGAGACCCAGTACTTC.

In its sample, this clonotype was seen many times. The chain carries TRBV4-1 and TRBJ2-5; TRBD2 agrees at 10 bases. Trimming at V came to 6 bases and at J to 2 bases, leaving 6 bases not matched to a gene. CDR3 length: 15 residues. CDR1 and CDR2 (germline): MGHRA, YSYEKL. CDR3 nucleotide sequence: TGCGCCAGCAGTCGCCGGACTAGCGGACAAGAGACCCAGTACTTC. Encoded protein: CASSRRTSGQETQYF.

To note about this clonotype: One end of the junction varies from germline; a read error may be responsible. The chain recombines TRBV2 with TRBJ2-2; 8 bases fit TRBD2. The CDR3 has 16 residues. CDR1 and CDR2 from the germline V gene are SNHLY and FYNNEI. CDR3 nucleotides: TGTGTCAGCAGTGAGGTACTAGCGGTGAACACCGGGGAGCTGTTTTTT. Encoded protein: CVSSEVLAVNTGELFF.